This T cell receptor (beta chain) originates from a study of graft-versus-host responses after intestinal transplantation. In regard to this clone: Antigen unknown.

General study results and limits: Some GvH clones appeared in ileal mucosa or blood before recipient bone marrow.

Here immunoSEQ multiplex PCR was the method, and the copy in TCRdb shows in-frame clones only, minus some. The repertoire holds some 80,000 clones, with around 90% as singletons. Sequences were derived from unstimulated CD8+ T cells sorted from spleen or lymph node cells, sampled before transplant. The source is a human donor who was the organ donor for an intestinal transplant.

The chain's CDR3 is CASSEGSVNEQFF. DNA of the CDR3: TGTGCCAGCAGTGAGGGGTCTGTAAATGAGCAGTTCTTC. V usage is TRBV6-4 and J usage is TRBJ2-1; no reliable D call. The CDR3 is 13 residues long. Germline V CDR1 and CDR2: MRHNA, SNTAGT. Trimming removed 3 bases from V and 7 bases from J, with 10 bases in between.